The text below deals with one T cell receptor (beta chain). Germline CDR1 LNHDA, CDR2 SQIVND (reference sequence). The V gene end was trimmed by 4 bases and the J gene end by 2 bases; junction bases not matched to a gene: 1. This CDR3 is built from 14 residues. Generated by immunoSEQ multiplex PCR, the TCRdb table keeps only in-frame clones and is missing some. The table records around 50,000 clones, 91% of them present only once. The data derive from a study of control samples from healthy donors and cancer patients. The sequencing sample was made of PBMCs. This receptor was taken from a man aged 25-40 years with colorectal cancer. The chain carries TRBV19 and TRBJ1-4, with 7 bases that match TRBD1. DNA of the CDR3: TGTGCCAGTAGTACGACAGGGACTAATGAAAAACTGTTTTTT. Its protein is CASSTTGTNEKLFF.